The clone carrying this TCR beta chain was found many times. These data are taken from a study of T-cell memory formation after mild COVID-19. Overall study context: For the most part, TCR clusters were specific to one donor.

This CDR3 comprises 14 residues. The V end lost 3 bases, the J end lost 3 bases, and 12 bases lay between the germline ends. CDR1 and CDR2 from the germline V gene are MNHEY and SVGAGI. TCRdb itself ran the 5' RACE reads through MiXCR, one entry per CDR3 protein. The table records around 370,000 distinct CDR3 sequences, approximately 21% of them present only once. The material sequenced was PBMCs or a T cell subset sorted from them (not recorded which). The receptor's source is an adult woman who had mild COVID-19 (a few samples of this study predate the infection). Cell type and time point are not known. The chain carries TRBV6-5 and TRBJ2-7, with no clear D. This CDR3 is CASSYGPESYEQYF. In DNA, the CDR3 is TGTGCCAGCAGTTATGGGCCAGAAAGCTACGAGCAGTACTTC.